These 27 T cell receptor beta chains originate from one sample sequenced in a study of spatial heterogeneity in lung cancer (dated by TCRdb to the late 2010s). The sample's time point label, in plain terms: sample taken at primary tumor resection. Whole RNA extracted from tumor and nontumor lung tissue, or from cryopreserved PBMC samples, was used for TCR sequencing without cell sorting. Receptor libraries were prepared by 5' RACE. TCRdb lists the instrument as NextSeq 500. TCRdb handled the public reads itself, with Q25 trimming in fastp and clone calling in MiXCR, and kept productive beta chains. Every CDR3 protein is listed once, alongside the most common genes and DNA of its rows. For this sample the table gives about 40,000 distinct CDR3 sequences, of which roughly 5.6% were detected only once. Together, the top ten hold about a quarter of the sample. The sequencing used PBMCs, collected at surgery. The receptors were gathered from a female donor with early-stage non-small cell lung cancer.

This clonotype was seen more than once but under ten times. This CDR3 reads CASSPLYRAEETQYF. DNA of the CDR3: TGTGCCAGCAGCCCACTATATCGGGCAGAAGAGACCCAGTACTTC. This rearrangement joins TRBV7-6 to TRBJ2-5; D gene unclear. The germline gives CDR1 SGHVS, CDR2 FNYEAQ. The CDR3 is 15 residues long. V was shortened by 5 bases and J by 3 bases, with 16 bases between the two germline ends.

This clonotype was observed at least ten times. The chain is built from TRBV7-2 and TRBJ1-5; D is perhaps TRBD1 (5 bases). CDR1 and CDR2 from the germline V gene are SGHTA and FQGNSA. V was cut by 1 base and J by 2 bases, with 9 bases left in between. CDR3 size: 15 residues. CDR3 nucleotides: TGTGCCAGCAGCTTAGGAGGGGCGGGCAATCAGCCCCAGCATTTT. It codes for CASSLGGAGNQPQHF.

This clonotype occurred many times. The chain employs TRBV11-2 and TRBJ2-7; TRBD1 matches at 7 bases. The CDR3 sequence is 15 residues long. Unmatched junction bases numbered 5, after V lost 0 bases and J lost 3 bases. Germline assignment: CDR1 SGHAT and CDR2 FQNNGV. The CDR3 reads CASSLEWGQSYEQYF. DNA of the CDR3: TGTGCCAGCAGCTTAGAATGGGGACAGAGCTACGAGCAGTACTTC. The full variable domain, its missing parts supplied by reference TRBV11-2 and TRBJ2-7, is EAGVAQSPRYKIIEKRQSVAFWCNPISGHATLYWYQQILGQGPKLLIQFQNNGVVDDSQLPKDRFSAERLKGVDSTLKIQPAKLEDSAVYLCASSLEWGQSYEQYFGPGTRLTVT.

This clonotype was seen ten or more times. The CDR3 region has the DNA TGTGCCAGCAGCTTAGCGCGAGTCGGGGGCTACGAGCAGTACTTC. Translation gives CASSLARVGGYEQYF. The rearrangement joins TRBV7-8 to TRBJ2-7, with D possibly TRBD2 on 6 matching bases. The V gene's germline CDR1 is SGHVS and CDR2 FQNEAQ. Trimming took 0 bases from V and 3 from J, leaving 12 bases between them. The CDR3 is made up of 15 amino acids.

This clonotype was picked up many times. The J gene is TRBJ2-5, the V gene TRBV5-1; 7 bases are a match to TRBD1. V lost 3 bases and J lost 4; bases outside the gene matches: 12. Germline V gene lookup returns CDR1 SGHRS and CDR2 YFSETQ. The length of the CDR3 is 16 residues. The DNA for the CDR3 is TGCGCCAGCAGCTCTTTTCGGACAGGCTCAAGAGAGACCCAGTACTTC. Residues: CASSSFRTGSRETQYF.

This clonotype appeared many times. This rearrangement joins TRBV20-1 to TRBJ2-4, with TRBD1 matching 8 bases. The J segment lost 4 bases and the V segment lost 0 bases, leaving 11 bases of the junction unmatched. The V gene's germline CDR1 is DFQATT and CDR2 SNEGSKA (reference sequence). CDR3 length: 17 residues. The CDR3 DNA is TGCAGTGCTAGAGATGTAAACACAGGGGGATGGAAAAACATTCAGTACTTC. Residues: CSARDVNTGGWKNIQYF.

This clonotype has at least ten counts. The gene calls are TRBV25-1 and TRBJ2-5; D unclear. The CDR3 runs 13 residues. Germline V lookup: CDR1 MGHDK, CDR2 SYGVNS. Trimming left V 4 bases short and J 7 bases short, with 13 bases between. CDR3 in amino acids: CASSVTSAVTQYF. The CDR3 DNA reads TGTGCCAGCAGTGTAACGTCGGCGGTGACCCAGTACTTC.

This clonotype was counted at least ten times. The J gene is TRBJ1-2, the V gene TRBV6-1; TRBD1 is a possible D gene (6 bases). The length of the CDR3 is 13 residues. The V gene's germline CDR1 is MNHNS and CDR2 SASEGT. V was pared by 5 bases and J by 6 bases, with 13 bases between. The CDR3 DNA sequence: TGTGCCAGCAGTTCACGGACAGTTAATGGCTACACCTTC. It specifies CASSSRTVNGYTF.

This clonotype was detected many times. The chain joins TRBV5-8 to TRBJ2-3, with no clear D. The CDR3 contains 12 residues. The V end was cut by 0 bases, the J end by 7 bases, with 6 bases between. The germline gives CDR1 SGHTS, CDR2 YDEGEE. The CDR3, as DNA: TGTGCCAGCAGCTTGGACGCGTATACGCAGTATTTT. As protein: CASSLDAYTQYF.

This sequence joins TRBV30 and TRBJ2-6, with 7 bases matching TRBD2. Germline CDR1 GTSNPN, CDR2 SVGIG (reference sequence). This CDR3 comprises 16 residues. The ends lost 8 bases at V and 0 bases at J; junction bases unmatched: 10. CDR3 sequence (DNA): TGTGCCCACGAGGGAGGGAAAGCCTCTGGGGCCAACGTCCTGACTTTC. This translates into CAHEGGKASGANVLTF.

There are many counts of this clonotype. The genes are TRBV11-2 and TRBJ1-1, with 8 positions matching TRBD1. Trimming cost V 4 bases and J 5 bases; bases outside gene matches: 3. The V gene's germline CDR1 is SGHAT and CDR2 FQNNGV. CDR3 length equals 13 residues. The CDR3: CASSSHRGTEAFF. The CDR3 bases are TGTGCCAGCAGCTCACACAGGGGGACTGAAGCTTTCTTT.

The rearrangement links TRBV20-1 to TRBJ2-3; the match to TRBD2 covers 12 bases. The V and J ends lost 3 bases and 5 bases, in that order; junction bases with no gene match: 6. CDR3 length equals 15 residues. Germline V gives CDR1 DFQATT, CDR2 SNEGSKA (reference sequence). CDR3 sequence (DNA): TGCAGTGCTAGGCCTAGCGGGGGGGCAAGAGATACGCAGTATTTT. Amino acids: CSARPSGGARDTQYF.

This clonotype has just a few counts. This rearrangement joins TRBV2 to TRBJ1-4; 9 nucleotides agree with TRBD1. The CDR3 is 14 amino acids. CDR1 is SNHLY, CDR2 FYNNEI, per germline. V gave up 6 bases and J gave up 8 bases; unmatched junction bases: 7. The CDR3 loop reads CASRPGQGREKLFF. DNA of the CDR3: TGTGCCAGCAGGCCGGGACAGGGACGGGAAAAACTGTTTTTT.

This clonotype was counted at least ten times. The V and J genes are TRBV12-3 or TRBV12-4 and TRBJ1-4; D ambiguous. CDR3 length: 14 amino acids. The ends were cut back, 5 bases at V and 4 bases at J, with 11 bases in the middle. The CDR3, as DNA: TGTGCCAGCAGTAAGCGGTCCCGTAATGAAAAACTGTTTTTT. Translating it yields CASSKRSRNEKLFF.

Ten or more counts support this clonotype. The chain is built from TRBV7-2 and TRBJ2-7; D uncertain. This CDR3 is 12 amino acids long. Germline assignment: CDR1 SGHTA and CDR2 FQGNSA. Trimming stripped 1 base from V and 6 bases from J, with 7 bases between. CDR3 protein: CASSLDYGEQYF. The DNA of the CDR3 is TGTGCCAGCAGCTTAGATTACGGCGAGCAGTACTTC.

This clonotype was recorded many times. This chain joins TRBV20-1 and TRBJ1-2, with 10 bases aligning to TRBD1. Germline V gene data show CDR1 as DFQATT and CDR2 as SNEGSKA (reference sequence). CDR3 length equals 14 residues. The CDR3: CSLRTGGRLYGYTF. DNA for the CDR3: TGCAGCCTCCGGACAGGGGGTCGACTATATGGCTACACCTTC.

This chain uses TRBV9 with TRBJ1-1, with D unresolved. The ends were cut back, 0 bases at V and 1 base at J, with 10 bases in the middle. The CDR3 runs 15 residues. Germline V gives CDR1 SGDLS, CDR2 YYNGEE. CDR3 protein: CASSVVGDANTEAFF. CDR3 DNA sequence: TGTGCCAGCAGCGTAGTAGGAGATGCGAACACTGAAGCTTTCTTT.

The chain combines TRBV18 with TRBJ1-1; 10 nucleotides line up with TRBD1. Per the germline V gene, CDR1 is KGHSH and CDR2 is LQKENI. Trimming took 3 bases from V and 5 from J; bases not matched to a gene: 3. This CDR3 has 14 amino acids. CDR3 sequence: CASSPGQGLTEAFF. CDR3 DNA: TGTGCCAGCTCACCGGGACAGGGGCTGACTGAAGCTTTCTTT.

This clonotype appeared a few times. The chain links TRBV28 to TRBJ1-5; D gene unclear. V was trimmed by 8 bases and J by 8 bases, leaving 13 bases between them. Germline loops: CDR1 MDHEN, CDR2 SYDVKM. The CDR3 extends over 12 amino acids. The CDR3, as DNA: TGTGCCAGCTGTGAAACCTACAAGCCCCAGCATTTT. Translating gives CASCETYKPQHF.

This clonotype appeared many times. The chain combines TRBV28 with TRBJ2-5; perhaps TRBD2 as D (6 bases). There are 18 residues in the CDR3. V was pared by 7 bases and J by 1 base, with 25 bases between. CDR1 is MDHEN, CDR2 SYDVKM, per germline. CDR3 protein: CASTLKGLRGPPQETQYF. For the CDR3, the DNA is TGTGCCAGCACCCTCAAGGGACTCCGAGGGCCCCCCCAAGAGACCCAGTACTTC.

At least ten counts were recorded for this clonotype. The chain employs TRBV4-2 and TRBJ2-7; a weak D match, TRBD2 (6 bases). This CDR3 has 13 residues. Between the trimmed V and J ends, which lost 0 bases and 6 bases, there was a span of 9 bases. Germline CDR1 LGHNA, CDR2 YNFKEQ. CDR3 coding DNA: TGTGCCAGCAGCCAAGATCCGGGAGCCGAGCAGTACTTC. This translates into CASSQDPGAEQYF.

This clonotype appeared many times. The chain joins TRBV5-1 to TRBJ2-1; D is undetermined. CDR3 length equals 12 residues. V shed 4 bases and J shed 6 bases, with 8 bases lying between them. Germline CDR1 is SGHRS and CDR2 is YFSETQ. Here the CDR3 reads CASSTSGNEQFF. The CDR3 bases are TGCGCCAGCAGCACCTCAGGCAATGAGCAGTTCTTC.

This clonotype was counted only a few times. V and J are TRBV20-1 and TRBJ1-3; D gene uncertain. Germline lookup yields CDR1 DFQATT and CDR2 SNEGSKA (reference sequence). Trimming left V 0 bases short and J 0 bases short, with 12 bases between. The CDR3 totals 16 residues. The CDR3 loop is CSARDSRSPSGNTIYF. The CDR3 DNA follows: TGCAGTGCTAGAGATAGTAGGAGCCCCTCTGGAAACACCATATATTTT.

The chain has TRBV20-1 and TRBJ2-1; 11 bases are shared with TRBD2. In germline, CDR1 is DFQATT, CDR2 SNEGSKA (reference sequence). V trimming: 5 bases; J trimming: 9 bases; junction bases outside the gene matches: 9. This CDR3 spans 14 amino acids. The CDR3 DNA reads TGCAGTGCTGGAAAACTAGCGGGGGTTGGTGAGCAGTTCTTC. It translates to CSAGKLAGVGEQFF.

Of note for this clonotype: A much larger clone is a single base away; this may be a read error. The V call is TRBV4-1, the J call TRBJ2-1; 7 bases map to TRBD1. V lost 0 bases, J lost 8 bases, and 19 bases stayed unmatched. The CDR3 sequence is 19 residues long. Per germline, CDR1 MGHRA and CDR2 YSYEKL. The CDR3 region has the DNA TGCGCCAGCAGCCAAGAAGGGGGCCAGGGTCTGGTTGATTTTGATGAGCAGTTCTTC. Protein sequence: CASSQEGGQGLVDFDEQFF.

The rearrangement links TRBV4-1 to TRBJ1-6; D gene unclear. Germline values: CDR1 MGHRA, CDR2 YSYEKL. The CDR3 extends over 12 amino acids. Trimming cost V 2 bases and J 14 bases, with 10 bases left between them. CDR3 amino acids: CASSQPLGTLHF. As DNA, the CDR3 is TGCGCCAGCAGCCAACCCTTAGGAACCCTCCACTTT.

This clonotype was counted many times. The CDR3: CASSAGPRAEAFF. For the CDR3, the DNA is TGTGCCAGCAGCGCGGGACCCAGGGCTGAAGCTTTCTTT. V is TRBV9 and J is TRBJ1-1, with D maybe TRBD1 (5 bases). CDR1 and CDR2 (germline): SGDLS, YYNGEE. The CDR3 consists of 13 residues. V was clipped by 3 bases and J by 6 bases, with 12 bases between them.